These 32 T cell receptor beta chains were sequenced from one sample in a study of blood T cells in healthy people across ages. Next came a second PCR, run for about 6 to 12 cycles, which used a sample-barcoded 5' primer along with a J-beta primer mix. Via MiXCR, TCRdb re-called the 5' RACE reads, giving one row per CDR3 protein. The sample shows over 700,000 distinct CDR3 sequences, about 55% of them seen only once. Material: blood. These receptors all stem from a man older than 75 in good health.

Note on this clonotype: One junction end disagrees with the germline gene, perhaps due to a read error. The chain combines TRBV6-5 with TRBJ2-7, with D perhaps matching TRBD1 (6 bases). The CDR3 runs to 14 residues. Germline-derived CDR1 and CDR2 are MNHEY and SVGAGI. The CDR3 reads CASGYQRQAYEQYF. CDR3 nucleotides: TGTGCCAGCGGTTACCAGCGACAGGCCTACGAGCAGTACTTC.

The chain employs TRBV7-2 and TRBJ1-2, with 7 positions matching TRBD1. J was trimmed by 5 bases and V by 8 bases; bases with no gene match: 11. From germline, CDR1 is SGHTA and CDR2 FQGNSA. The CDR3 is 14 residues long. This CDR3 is CASAIGRGQYGYTF. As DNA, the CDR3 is TGTGCCAGCGCAATCGGAAGGGGACAGTATGGCTACACCTTC.

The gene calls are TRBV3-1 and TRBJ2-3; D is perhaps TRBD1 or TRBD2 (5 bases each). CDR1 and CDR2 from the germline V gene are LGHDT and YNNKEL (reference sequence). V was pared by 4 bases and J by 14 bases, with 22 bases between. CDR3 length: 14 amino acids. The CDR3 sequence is CASSPLGVPRYAYF. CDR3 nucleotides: TGTGCCAGCAGCCCCCTGGGGGTCCCCAGATACGCGTATTTT.

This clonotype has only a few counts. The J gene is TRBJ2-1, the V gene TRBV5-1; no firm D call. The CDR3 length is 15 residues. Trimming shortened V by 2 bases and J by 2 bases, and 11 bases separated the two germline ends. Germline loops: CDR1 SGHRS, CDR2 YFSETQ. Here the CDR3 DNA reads TGCGCCAGCAGCTTCGATAGCAGCACCTACAATGAGCAGTTCTTC. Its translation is CASSFDSSTYNEQFF.

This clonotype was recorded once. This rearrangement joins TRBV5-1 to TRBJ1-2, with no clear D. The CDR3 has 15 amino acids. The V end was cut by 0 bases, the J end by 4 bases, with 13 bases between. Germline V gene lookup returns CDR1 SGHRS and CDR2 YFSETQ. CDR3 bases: TGCGCCAGCAGCTTGGAAGGCGACGGGATCTATGGCTACACCTTC. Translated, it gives CASSLEGDGIYGYTF.

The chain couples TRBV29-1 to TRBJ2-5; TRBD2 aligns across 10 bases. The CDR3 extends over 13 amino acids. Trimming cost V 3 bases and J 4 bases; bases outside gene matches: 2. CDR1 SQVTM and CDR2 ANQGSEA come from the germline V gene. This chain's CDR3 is CSVDRLAGETQYF. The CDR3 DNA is TGCAGCGTTGATCGACTAGCGGGAGAGACCCAGTACTTC.

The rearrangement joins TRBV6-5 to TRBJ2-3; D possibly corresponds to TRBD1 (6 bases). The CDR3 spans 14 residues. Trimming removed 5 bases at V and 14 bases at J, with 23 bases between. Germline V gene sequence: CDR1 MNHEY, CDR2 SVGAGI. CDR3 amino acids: CASSQPGDHRYAYF. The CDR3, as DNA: TGTGCCAGCAGTCAACCAGGGGATCACAGATACGCGTATTTT.

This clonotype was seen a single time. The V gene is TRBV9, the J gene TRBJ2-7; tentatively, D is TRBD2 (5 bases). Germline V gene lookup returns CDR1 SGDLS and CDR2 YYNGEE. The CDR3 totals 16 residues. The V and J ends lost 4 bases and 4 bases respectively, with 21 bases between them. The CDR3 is CASSPAERLSLYEQYF. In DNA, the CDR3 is TGTGCCAGCAGCCCAGCGGAGCGGCTCTCTCTATACGAGCAGTACTTC.

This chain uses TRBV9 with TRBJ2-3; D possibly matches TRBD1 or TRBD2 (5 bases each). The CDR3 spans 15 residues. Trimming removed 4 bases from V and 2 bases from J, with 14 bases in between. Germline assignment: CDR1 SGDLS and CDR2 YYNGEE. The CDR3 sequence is CASSFRDGDTDTQYF. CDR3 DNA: TGTGCCAGCAGCTTCCGGGACGGCGACACAGATACGCAGTATTTT.

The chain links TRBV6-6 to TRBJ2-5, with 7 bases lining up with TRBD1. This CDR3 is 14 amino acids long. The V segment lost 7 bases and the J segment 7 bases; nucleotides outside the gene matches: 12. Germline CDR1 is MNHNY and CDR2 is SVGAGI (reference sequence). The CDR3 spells CASNTDRPSGTQYF. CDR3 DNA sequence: TGTGCCAGCAACACGGACAGGCCCTCGGGGACCCAGTACTTC.

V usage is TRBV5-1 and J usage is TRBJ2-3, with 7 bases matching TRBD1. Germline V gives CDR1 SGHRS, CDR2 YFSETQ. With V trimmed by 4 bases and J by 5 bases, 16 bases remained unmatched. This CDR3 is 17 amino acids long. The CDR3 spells CASSSHRGVAIGDTQYF. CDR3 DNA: TGCGCCAGCAGCAGCCACAGGGGCGTGGCAATTGGAGATACGCAGTATTTT.

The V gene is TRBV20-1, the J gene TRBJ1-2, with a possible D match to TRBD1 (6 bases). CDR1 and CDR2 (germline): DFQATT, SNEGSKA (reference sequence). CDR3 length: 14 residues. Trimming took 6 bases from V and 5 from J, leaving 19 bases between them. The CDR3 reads CSAIAGVGTYGYTF. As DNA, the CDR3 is TGCAGTGCCATCGCGGGGGTAGGGACATATGGCTACACCTTC.

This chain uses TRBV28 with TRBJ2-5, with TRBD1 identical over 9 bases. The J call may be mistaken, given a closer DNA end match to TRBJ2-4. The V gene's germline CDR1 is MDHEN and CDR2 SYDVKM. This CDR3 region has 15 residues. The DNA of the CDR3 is TGTGCCAGCAGTACGAGGGGACAGGGTGAAAACATTCAGTACTTC. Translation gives CASSTRGQGENIQYF.

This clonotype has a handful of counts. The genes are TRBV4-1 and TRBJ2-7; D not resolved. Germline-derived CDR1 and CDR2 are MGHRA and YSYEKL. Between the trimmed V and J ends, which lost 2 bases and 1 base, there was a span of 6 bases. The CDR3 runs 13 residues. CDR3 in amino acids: CASSQSASYEQYF. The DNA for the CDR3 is TGCGCCAGCAGCCAATCTGCTTCCTACGAGCAGTACTTC.

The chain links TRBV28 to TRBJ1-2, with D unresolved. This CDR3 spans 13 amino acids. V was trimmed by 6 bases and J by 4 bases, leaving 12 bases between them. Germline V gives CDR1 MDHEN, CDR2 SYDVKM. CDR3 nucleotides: TGTGCCAGCAGCCAGGCTGGGAGCTATGGCTACACCTTC. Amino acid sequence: CASSQAGSYGYTF.

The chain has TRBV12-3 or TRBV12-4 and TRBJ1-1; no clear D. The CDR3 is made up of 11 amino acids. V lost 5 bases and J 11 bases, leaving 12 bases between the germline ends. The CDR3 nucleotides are TGTGCCAGCAGTAACCACAAGGCCGCTTTCTTT. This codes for CASSNHKAAFF.

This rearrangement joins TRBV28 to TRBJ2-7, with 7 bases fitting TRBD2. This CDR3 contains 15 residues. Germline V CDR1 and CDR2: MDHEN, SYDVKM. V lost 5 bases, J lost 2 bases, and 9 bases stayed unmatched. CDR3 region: CASSRFAGDPYEQYF. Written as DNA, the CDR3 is TGTGCCAGCAGTAGGTTCGCGGGAGATCCCTACGAGCAGTACTTC.

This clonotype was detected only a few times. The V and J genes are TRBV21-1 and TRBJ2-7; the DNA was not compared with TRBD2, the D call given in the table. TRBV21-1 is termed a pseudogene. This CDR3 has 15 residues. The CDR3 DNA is TGTGCCAGCAGTCTTGAGCGGGAGAGCTCCTACGAGCAGTACTTC. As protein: CASSLERESSYEQYF.

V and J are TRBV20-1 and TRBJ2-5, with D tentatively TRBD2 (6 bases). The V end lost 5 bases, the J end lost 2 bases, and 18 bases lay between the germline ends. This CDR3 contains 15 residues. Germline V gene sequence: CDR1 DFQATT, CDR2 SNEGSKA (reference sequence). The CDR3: CSAPRGSGPQETQYF. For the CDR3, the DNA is TGCAGTGCTCCACGAGGGAGCGGGCCTCAAGAGACCCAGTACTTC.

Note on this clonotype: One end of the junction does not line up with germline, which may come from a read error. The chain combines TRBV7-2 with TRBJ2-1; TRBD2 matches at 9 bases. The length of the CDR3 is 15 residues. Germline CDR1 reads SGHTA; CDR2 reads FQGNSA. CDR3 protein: CARSLAGAGGNEQFF. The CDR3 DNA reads TGTGCCCGCAGCTTAGCGGGGGCTGGCGGTAATGAGCAGTTCTTC.

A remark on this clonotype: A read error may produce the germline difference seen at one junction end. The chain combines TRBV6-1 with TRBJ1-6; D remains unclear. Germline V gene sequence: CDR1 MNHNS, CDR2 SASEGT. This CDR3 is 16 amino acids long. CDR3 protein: CAGSDLESSYNSPLHF. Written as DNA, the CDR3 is TGTGCCGGCAGTGATCTCGAAAGCTCCTATAATTCACCCCTCCACTTT.

The CDR3: CASSLEQGTSPLHF. CDR3 sequence (DNA): TGTGCCAGCAGCTTGGAACAGGGAACTTCACCCCTCCACTTT. J is TRBJ1-6 and V is TRBV5-6, with a possible D match to TRBD1 (6 bases). This CDR3 has 14 residues. Germline CDR1 SGHDT, CDR2 YYEEEE. Between the trimmed V and J ends, which lost 0 bases and 9 bases, there was a span of 10 bases.

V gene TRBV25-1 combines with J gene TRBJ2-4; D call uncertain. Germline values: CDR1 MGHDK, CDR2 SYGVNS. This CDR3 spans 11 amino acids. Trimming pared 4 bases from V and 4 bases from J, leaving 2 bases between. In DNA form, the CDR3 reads TGTGCCAGCAGTGCGAAAAACATTCAGTACTTC. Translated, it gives CASSAKNIQYF.

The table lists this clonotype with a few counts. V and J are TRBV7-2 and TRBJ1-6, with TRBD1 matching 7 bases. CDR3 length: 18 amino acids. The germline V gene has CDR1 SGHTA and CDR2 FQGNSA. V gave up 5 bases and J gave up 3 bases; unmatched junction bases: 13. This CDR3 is CASSLIRQGKNYNSPLHF. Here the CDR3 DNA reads TGTGCCAGCAGCCTTATTCGACAGGGAAAAAACTATAATTCACCCCTCCACTTT.

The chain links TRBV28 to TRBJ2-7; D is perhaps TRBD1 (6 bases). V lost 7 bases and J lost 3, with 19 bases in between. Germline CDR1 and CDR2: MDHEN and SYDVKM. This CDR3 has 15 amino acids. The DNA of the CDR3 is TGTGCCAGCACCTCAATGCGGGCAGGGGTCTACGAGCAGTACTTC. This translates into CASTSMRAGVYEQYF. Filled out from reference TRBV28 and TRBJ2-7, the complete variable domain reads DVKVTQSSRYLVKRTGEKVFLECVQDMDHENMFWYRQDPGLGLRLIYFSYDVKMKEKGDIPEGYSVSREKKERFSLILESASTNQTSMYLCASTSMRAGVYEQYFGPGTRLTVT.

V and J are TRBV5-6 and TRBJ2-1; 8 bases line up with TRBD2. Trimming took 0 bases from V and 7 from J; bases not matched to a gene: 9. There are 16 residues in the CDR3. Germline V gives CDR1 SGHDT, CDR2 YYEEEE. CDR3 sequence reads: CASSLVTSGGGNEQFF. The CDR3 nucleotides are TGTGCCAGCAGCTTGGTCACTAGCGGAGGGGGGAATGAGCAGTTCTTC.

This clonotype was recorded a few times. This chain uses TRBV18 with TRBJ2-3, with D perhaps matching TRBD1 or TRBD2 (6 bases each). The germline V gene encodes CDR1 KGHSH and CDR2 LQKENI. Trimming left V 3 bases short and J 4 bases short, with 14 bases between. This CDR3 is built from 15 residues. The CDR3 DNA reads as TGTGCCAGCTCACCGGAACAGGGAGGTTCAGATACGCAGTATTTT. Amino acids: CASSPEQGGSDTQYF.

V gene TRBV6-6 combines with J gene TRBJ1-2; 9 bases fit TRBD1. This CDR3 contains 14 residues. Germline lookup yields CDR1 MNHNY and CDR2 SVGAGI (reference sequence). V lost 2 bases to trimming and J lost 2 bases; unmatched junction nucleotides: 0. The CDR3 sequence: CASSYGQGNYGYTF. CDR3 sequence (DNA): TGTGCCAGCAGTTACGGACAGGGGAACTATGGCTACACCTTC.

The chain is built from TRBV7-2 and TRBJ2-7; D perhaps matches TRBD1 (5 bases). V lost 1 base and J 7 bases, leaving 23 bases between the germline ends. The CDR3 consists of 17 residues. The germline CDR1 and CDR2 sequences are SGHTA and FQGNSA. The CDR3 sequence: CASSLVLCRAHYCEQYF. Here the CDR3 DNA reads TGTGCCAGCAGCTTAGTACTTTGCAGGGCCCACTACTGTGAGCAGTACTTC.

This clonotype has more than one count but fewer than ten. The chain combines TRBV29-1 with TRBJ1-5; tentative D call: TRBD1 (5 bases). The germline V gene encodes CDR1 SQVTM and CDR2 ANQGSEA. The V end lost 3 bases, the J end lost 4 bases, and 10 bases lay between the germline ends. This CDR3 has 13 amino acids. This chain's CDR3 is CSVEGGLNQPQHF. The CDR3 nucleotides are TGCAGCGTTGAGGGGGGGTTAAATCAGCCCCAGCATTTT.

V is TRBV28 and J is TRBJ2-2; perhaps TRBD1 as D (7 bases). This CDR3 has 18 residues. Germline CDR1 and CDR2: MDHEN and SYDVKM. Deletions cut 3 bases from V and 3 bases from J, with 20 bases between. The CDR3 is CASSFLRGRDIHTGELFF. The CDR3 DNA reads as TGTGCCAGCAGTTTTTTGAGGGGGCGGGACATCCACACCGGGGAGCTGTTTTTT.

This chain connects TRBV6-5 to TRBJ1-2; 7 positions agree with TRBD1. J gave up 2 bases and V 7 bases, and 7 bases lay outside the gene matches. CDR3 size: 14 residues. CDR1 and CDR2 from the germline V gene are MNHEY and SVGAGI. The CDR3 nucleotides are TGTGCCAGCACCAGACAGGGTGGGAACTATGGCTACACCTTC. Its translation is CASTRQGGNYGYTF.